This T cell receptor beta chain emerged from a study of memory CD4+ T cells and cytomegalovirus serostatus. About this clone itself: The antigen is undetermined.

V gave up 7 bases and J gave up 1 base, with 10 bases separating them. Per germline, CDR1 SNHLY and CDR2 FYNNEI. This CDR3 has 13 residues. Single viable CD3+CD4+CD8-CD45RO+ cells were sorted as the memory CD4+ T cells. Here immunoSEQ multiplex PCR was the method, and the copy in TCRdb shows in-frame clones only, minus some. The sample contains about 41,000 clones, roughly 83% of which appear only once. Whole-study findings and limits: The CMV-associated TCR signature appears largely within the CD4+ memory repertoire.

The sequenced sample consisted of memory CD4+ T cells from blood. The rearrangement links TRBV2 to TRBJ1-1; no reliable D call. The clonotype comes from an adult in good health and CMV-seronegative. CDR3 amino acids: CASTRVPNTEAFF. CDR3 coding DNA: TGTGCCAGCACCCGGGTTCCGAACACTGAAGCTTTCTTT.